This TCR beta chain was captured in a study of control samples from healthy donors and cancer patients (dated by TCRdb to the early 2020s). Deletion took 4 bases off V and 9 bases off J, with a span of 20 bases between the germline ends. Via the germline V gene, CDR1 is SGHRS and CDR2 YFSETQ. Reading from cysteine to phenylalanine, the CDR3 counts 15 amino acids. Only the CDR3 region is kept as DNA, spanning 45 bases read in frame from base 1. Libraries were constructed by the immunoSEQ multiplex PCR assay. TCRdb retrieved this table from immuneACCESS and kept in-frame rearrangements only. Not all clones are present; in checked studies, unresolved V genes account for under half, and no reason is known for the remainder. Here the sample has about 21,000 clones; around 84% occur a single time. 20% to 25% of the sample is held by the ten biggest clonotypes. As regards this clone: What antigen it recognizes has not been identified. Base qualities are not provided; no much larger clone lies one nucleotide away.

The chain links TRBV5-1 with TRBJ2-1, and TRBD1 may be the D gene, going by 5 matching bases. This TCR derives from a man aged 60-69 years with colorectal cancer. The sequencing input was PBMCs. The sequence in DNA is TGCGCCAGCAGCGTCTCCTTAGCAGGGCAAGGTGAGCAGTTCTTC. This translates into CASSVSLAGQGEQFF.